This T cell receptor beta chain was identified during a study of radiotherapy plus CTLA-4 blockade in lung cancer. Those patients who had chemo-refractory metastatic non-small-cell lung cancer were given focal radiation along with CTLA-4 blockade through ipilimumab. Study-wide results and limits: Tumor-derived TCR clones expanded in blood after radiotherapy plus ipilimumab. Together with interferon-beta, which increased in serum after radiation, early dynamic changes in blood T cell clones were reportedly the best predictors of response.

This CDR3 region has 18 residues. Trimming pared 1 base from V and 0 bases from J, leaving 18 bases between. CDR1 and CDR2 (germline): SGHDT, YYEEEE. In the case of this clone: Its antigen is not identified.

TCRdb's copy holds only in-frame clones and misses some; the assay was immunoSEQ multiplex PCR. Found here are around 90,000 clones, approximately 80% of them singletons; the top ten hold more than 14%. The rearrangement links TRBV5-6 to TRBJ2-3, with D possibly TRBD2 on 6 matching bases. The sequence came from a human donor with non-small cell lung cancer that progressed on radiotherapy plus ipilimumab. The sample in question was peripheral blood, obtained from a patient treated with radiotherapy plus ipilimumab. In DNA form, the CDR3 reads TGTGCCAGCAGCTTGATCCCATTATGGGGGGTTAGCACAGATACGCAGTATTTT. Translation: CASSLIPLWGVSTDTQYF.